These T cell receptor beta chains were read from a single sample in a study of response to subunit inactivated influenza vaccine. Via MiXCR, TCRdb re-called the RT-PCR reads, giving one row per CDR3 protein. This table has around 790,000 distinct CDR3 sequences, around 21% appearing once. The material sequenced was PBMCs from blood, taken more than 4 days after vaccination. Receptors were obtained from a man aged 50-59 years who received an inactivated influenza vaccine. Each CDR3 is given with its conserved first and last residue. D genes are given only for firm matches. Size tells how often a clone was seen (once, few, many) or the class of an expanded clone, and some rows leave it out.

>once|TRBJ2-1|.|TRBV29-1
TGCAGCGTTGATTTGGGGGGCAATGAGCAGTTCTTC
CSVDLGGNEQFF
>few|TRBJ2-5|.|TRBV20-1
TGCAGTGCTAGAGGGCCCCAAGAGACCCAGTACTTC
CSARGPQETQYF
>few|TRBJ2-7|.|TRBV5-1
TGCGCCAGCAGCTTGGATGGGGGGTACGAGCAGTACTTC
CASSLDGGYEQYF
>few|TRBJ2-3|.|TRBV5-6
TGTGCCAGCAGCTTGGGCCCGGGGGCCAGGGGCACAGATACGCAGTATTTT
CASSLGPGARGTDTQYF
>few|TRBJ2-2|.|TRBV7-2
TGTGCCAGCACCACAAGGGGGGTGCCTTCGAACACCGGGGAGCTGTTTTTT
CASTTRGVPSNTGELFF
>.|TRBJ2-7|.|TRBV30
TGTGCCTGGAGTGTCCCCCCTATCTACGAGCAGTACTTC
CAWSVPPIYEQYF
>.|TRBJ2-7|TRBD1|TRBV9
TGTGCCAGCAGCGTAGGACAGGGGCCATTCTACGAGCAGTACTTC
CASSVGQGPFYEQYF
>few|TRBJ2-3|TRBD1|TRBV20-1
TGCAGTGCTAGCCCCCCGGCGACAGGGGTATCCAATACGCAGTATTTT
CSASPPATGVSNTQYF
>.|TRBJ2-5|.|TRBV27
TGTGCCAGCGCCCCCTTCCGGGTCCAAGAGACCCAGTACTTC
CASAPFRVQETQYF
>.|TRBJ2-7|.|TRBV20-1
TGCAGTGCTAGAGATCGCAGGGCTCTAAGCTACGAGCAGTACTTC
CSARDRRALSYEQYF
>.|TRBJ2-2|TRBD2|TRBV27
TGTGCCAGCAGTTGGGGACTAGCGGGATCCACCGGGGAGCTGTTTTTT
CASSWGLAGSTGELFF
>few|TRBJ2-2|.|TRBV6-1
TGTGCCACCTCGAACGGCGTTGACACCGGGGAGCTGTTTTTT
CATSNGVDTGELFF
>.|TRBJ1-1|.|TRBV20-1
TGCAGTGCTATCCCGTACGACGCTGAAGCTTTCTTT
CSAIPYDAEAFF
>few|TRBJ1-2|.|TRBV2
TGTGCCAGCAGTGCTAGACAGACTCTCTCTGGCTACACCTTC
CASSARQTLSGYTF
>.|TRBJ2-7|.|TRBV7-2
TGTGCCAGCAGCTCCCACGGGGGGCAGGAGCAGTACTTC
CASSSHGGQEQYF
>.|TRBJ2-1|TRBD2|TRBV18
TGTGCCAGCTCACCTTCTCGAAGAGGACTAGCGGGAGATGAGCAGTTCTTC
CASSPSRRGLAGDEQFF
>few|TRBJ1-2|.|TRBV4-3
TGCGCCAGCAGCCAAGATACCCGGGAGCGTTCCTATGGCTACACCTTC
CASSQDTRERSYGYTF
>few|TRBJ2-7|TRBD1|TRBV29-1
TGCAGCGTCGGGACAGGACCAGGAGAGCAGTACTTC
CSVGTGPGEQYF
>.|TRBJ2-7|TRBD1|TRBV29-1
TGCAGCGTGGAGGAAGGGACAGGGGACTACGAGCAGTACTTC
CSVEEGTGDYEQYF
>.|TRBJ2-3|TRBD2|TRBV6-2/TRBV6-3
TGTGCCAGCAGTTCCTCCTCGCGGGGGTACACAGATACGCAGTATTTT
CASSSSSRGYTDTQYF
>few|TRBJ2-1|TRBD2|TRBV4-3
TGCGCCAGCAGCCAAGATCAAGGAGCGGGAGTCGGTGAGCAGTTCTTC
CASSQDQGAGVGEQFF
>once|TRBJ2-7|.|TRBV27
TGTGCCAGCTCCCCTGCGGCAGTACCCTACGAGCAGTACTTC
CASSPAAVPYEQYF
>.|TRBJ1-2|.|TRBV7-2
TGTGCCAGCAGCTTAGCAGGGGAGGGCGGACTCTACACCTTC
CASSLAGEGGLYTF
>.|TRBJ1-1|.|TRBV6-1
TGTGCCAGCAGACTACGGCCGGGACGGAGAGTGAACACTGAAGCTTTCTTT
CASRLRPGRRVNTEAFF
>few|TRBJ2-1|.|TRBV30
TGTGCCTGGAGTGAGACAGGCTACAATGAGCAGTTCTTC
CAWSETGYNEQFF